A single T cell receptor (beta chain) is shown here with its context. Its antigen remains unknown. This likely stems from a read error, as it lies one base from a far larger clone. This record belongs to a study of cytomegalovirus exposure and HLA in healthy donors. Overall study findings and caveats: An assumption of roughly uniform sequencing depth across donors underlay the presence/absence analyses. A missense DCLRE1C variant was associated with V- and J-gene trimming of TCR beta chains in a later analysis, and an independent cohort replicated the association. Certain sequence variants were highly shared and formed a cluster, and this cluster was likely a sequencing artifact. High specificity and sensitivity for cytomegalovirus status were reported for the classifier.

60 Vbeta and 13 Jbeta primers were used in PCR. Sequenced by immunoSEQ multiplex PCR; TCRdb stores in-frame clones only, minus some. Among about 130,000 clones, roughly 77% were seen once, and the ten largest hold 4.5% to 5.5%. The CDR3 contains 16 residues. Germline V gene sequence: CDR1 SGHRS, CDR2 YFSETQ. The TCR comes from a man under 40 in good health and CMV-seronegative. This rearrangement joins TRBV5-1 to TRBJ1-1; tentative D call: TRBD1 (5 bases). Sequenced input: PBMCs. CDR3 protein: CVSSWGPLGADTEAFF. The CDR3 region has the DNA TGCGTCAGCAGCTGGGGCCCTTTAGGGGCGGACACTGAAGCTTTCTTT.